Listed below are T cell receptor beta chains from one sample, sequenced in a study of T cells in Graves' hyperthyroidism and ophthalmopathy. TCRdb fed the multiplex PCR reads into MiXCR, producing one record per CDR3 protein. The table has over 300,000 distinct CDR3 sequences, roughly 13% seen once; the top ten hold about 37%. Sequenced sample: blood. All receptors derive from a woman aged 40 to 55 with Graves' ophthalmopathy. The CDR3 runs from the conserved cysteine through the conserved F or W. Each record gives: D gene, clone size, V gene, J gene, CDR3 protein, CDR3 DNA. D genes are given only for firm matches. For some rows the clone size is stated as once, few or many, or as a class when expanded; others skip it.

TRBD1	few	TRBV6-1	TRBJ1-5	CASRRDREGQPQHF	TGTGCCAGCAGACGCGACAGGGAGGGTCAGCCCCAGCATTTT
TRBD1	many	TRBV20-1	TRBJ2-5	CSATPTGTNQETQYF	TGCAGTGCCACACCGACAGGGACAAATCAAGAGACCCAGTACTTC
.	few	TRBV5-8	TRBJ2-7	CASSLLRLVSHEQYF	TGTGCCAGCAGCTTGCTTCGCCTAGTATCCCACGAGCAGTACTTC
.	.	TRBV10-3	TRBJ2-7	CAISDPKTYSYEQYF	TGTGCCATCAGTGACCCCAAAACTTATTCCTACGAGCAGTACTTC
TRBD1	few	TRBV2	TRBJ1-6	CASRDTGVASPLHF	TGTGCCAGCAGGGATACAGGGGTGGCTTCACCCCTCCACTTT
.	many	TRBV11-1	TRBJ2-5	CASSLSALETQYF	TGTGCCAGCAGCTTATCCGCTTTGGAGACCCAGTACTTC
.	many	TRBV3-1	TRBJ2-1	CASSHLGAQFF	TGTGCCAGCAGCCACCTGGGGGCACAGTTCTTC
.	few	TRBV20-1	TRBJ1-5	CSASDRPNQPQHF	TGCAGTGCTAGTGACAGGCCCAATCAGCCCCAGCATTTT
.	many	TRBV28	TRBJ1-6	CASSPPGWRWSSGSYNSPLHF	TGTGCCAGCAGTCCCCCCGGGTGGCGATGGTCGTCAGGTTCCTATAATTCACCCCTCCACTTT
TRBD1	many	TRBV5-1	TRBJ2-3	CASGLDRGVDTQYF	TGCGCCAGCGGCCTGGACAGGGGGGTGGATACGCAGTATTTT
.	.	TRBV18	TRBJ1-1	CASSLDLRAEAFF	TGTGCCAGCTCTCTGGACCTTCGGGCTGAAGCTTTCTTT
TRBD2	.	TRBV5-4	TRBJ2-7	CASSAWGLALEQYF	TGTGCCAGCAGCGCTTGGGGACTAGCGCTCGAGCAGTACTTC
TRBD1	many	TRBV24-1	TRBJ2-7	CATSDGQGESYEQYF	TGTGCCACCAGTGATGGGCAGGGGGAATCCTACGAGCAGTACTTC
TRBD1	many	TRBV20-1	TRBJ2-3	CSARDIISTGTLDTQYF	TGCAGTGCTAGAGATATTATCTCGACAGGGACGTTAGATACGCAGTATTTT
.	many	TRBV28	TRBJ1-1	CASRPGTRGNTEAFF	TGTGCCAGCAGACCCGGGACTCGAGGGAACACTGAAGCTTTCTTT
.	.	TRBV11-3	TRBJ2-1	CASSPDRGPYNEQFF	TGTGCCAGCAGCCCCGATCGGGGGCCGTACAATGAGCAGTTCTTC
TRBD1	few	TRBV7-6	TRBJ1-1	CASSQDRGWTEAFF	TGTGCCAGCAGCCAAGACAGGGGGTGGACTGAAGCTTTCTTT
.	many	TRBV2	TRBJ1-2	CASSEQGRLSGYTF	TGTGCCAGCAGTGAACAGGGACGATTGTCTGGCTACACCTTC
TRBD1	many	TRBV27	TRBJ2-7	CASSLTRDRGRWEQYF	TGTGCCAGCAGTCTGACCCGGGACAGGGGGAGATGGGAGCAGTACTTC
TRBD2	many	TRBV6-1	TRBJ2-1	CASSIAGYNEQFF	TGTGCCAGCAGCATAGCGGGCTACAATGAGCAGTTCTTC
.	many	TRBV20-1	TRBJ2-7	CSAGESYEQYF	TGCAGTGCTGGGGAGTCCTACGAGCAGTACTTC
.	.	TRBV12-3/TRBV12-4	TRBJ2-2	CASSLIGTGELFF	TGTGCCAGCAGTTTAATAGGCACCGGGGAGCTGTTTTTT
.	many	TRBV7-2	TRBJ2-1	CASSLALTNEQFF	TGTGCCAGCAGCTTGGCCCTCACCAATGAGCAGTTCTTC
.	.	TRBV3-1	TRBJ1-6	CASSPARNYNSPLHF	TGTGCCAGCAGCCCGGCGAGGAATTATAATTCACCCCTCCACTTT
.	many	TRBV12-3/TRBV12-4	TRBJ1-2	CASSFGYGYTF	TGTGCCAGCAGTTTTGGGTATGGCTACACCTTC